The 12 T cell receptor beta chains reported below all come from one sample, sequenced in a study of a mutant IDH1 vaccine in newly diagnosed glioma. Time point of the sample: week 47, end of study. A single vaccine dose contained 300 ug of mutant IDH1 20-mer peptide, and topical imiquimod was used with it. These TCRs' antigens remain unknown. Sequencing used immunoSEQ multiplex PCR; TCRdb keeps in-frame clones, though not all of them. There are about 56,000 clones in the sample; approximately 71% occur only once, and roughly 5% lies in the top ten. The material sequenced was PBMCs, taken from a glioma patient whose treatment included an IDH1 peptide vaccine. The source is a man in his forties or fifties with glioma.

The chain combines TRBV27 with TRBJ1-4, with 9 bases fitting TRBD1. This CDR3 comprises 15 residues. Germline V gives CDR1 MNHEY, CDR2 SMNVEV (reference sequence). The ends lost 7 bases at V and 2 bases at J; junction bases unmatched: 5. CDR3 loop: CASKGQGGTNEKLFF. CDR3 DNA sequence: TGTGCCAGCAAGGGACAGGGCGGGACTAATGAAAAACTGTTTTTT. The whole variable domain, remainder taken from reference TRBV27 and TRBJ1-4, is EAQVTQNPRYLITVTGKKLTVTCSQNMNHEYMSWYRQDPGLGLRQIYYSMNVEVTDKGDVPEGYKVSRKEKRNFPLILESPSPNQTSLYFCASKGQGGTNEKLFFGSGTQLSVL.

V usage is TRBV28 and J usage is TRBJ1-4, with D unresolved. The CDR3 contains 13 residues. V lost 4 bases and J lost 5, with 8 bases in between. Germline V lookup: CDR1 MDHEN, CDR2 SYDVKM. CDR3 bases: TGTGCCAGCAGTTGGGGAACAAATGAAAAACTGTTTTTT. It translates to CASSWGTNEKLFF. Full variable domain (missing parts from reference TRBV28 and TRBJ1-4): DVKVTQSSRYLVKRTGEKVFLECVQDMDHENMFWYRQDPGLGLRLIYFSYDVKMKEKGDIPEGYSVSREKKERFSLILESASTNQTSMYLCASSWGTNEKLFFGSGTQLSVL.

This rearrangement joins TRBV6-1 to TRBJ1-2; D call uncertain. There are 13 residues in the CDR3. Deletions cut 4 bases from V and 6 bases from J, with 12 bases between. Germline loops: CDR1 MNHNS, CDR2 SASEGT. Here the CDR3 reads CASSVETSNGYTF. CDR3 sequence (DNA): TGTGCCAGCAGTGTCGAGACCTCAAATGGCTACACCTTC.

The chain carries TRBV27 and TRBJ2-7, with 9 bases matching TRBD2. With V trimmed by 2 bases and J by 3 bases, 2 bases remained unmatched. Germline CDR1 is MNHEY and CDR2 is SMNVEV (reference sequence). The CDR3 has 14 amino acids. CDR3: CASSLTSGLYEQYF. The CDR3 region has the DNA TGTGCCAGCAGTTTAACTAGCGGGCTCTACGAGCAGTACTTC.

This clone was found a few times. The chain combines TRBV10-3 with TRBJ1-1, with D uncertain. The V gene's germline CDR1 is ENHRY and CDR2 SYGVKD. This CDR3 is 13 amino acids long. Trimming cost V 2 bases and J 6 bases, with 10 bases left between them. For the CDR3, the DNA is TGTGCCATCAGTGAGGGTTTTGGGGCTGAAGCTTTCTTT. Translating it yields CAISEGFGAEAFF.

The chain combines TRBV25-1 with TRBJ2-2; maybe TRBD1 (5 bases). V gave up 5 bases and J gave up 6 bases, with 19 bases separating them. Germline V gene lookup returns CDR1 MGHDK and CDR2 SYGVNS. The CDR3 loop spans 16 amino acids. CDR3 bases: TGTGCCAGCAGTCGACAGCTTATGTCTGGTTCCGGGGAGCTGTTTTTT. It yields the protein CASSRQLMSGSGELFF.

This chain joins TRBV2 and TRBJ2-3; D uncertain. The CDR3 loop spans 12 amino acids. V dropped 7 bases and J dropped 7 bases, with 12 bases sitting between them. CDR1 and CDR2 from the germline V gene are SNHLY and FYNNEI. CDR3 residues: CASKSASHTQYF. In DNA, the CDR3 is TGTGCCAGCAAGTCGGCCTCCCATACGCAGTATTTT.

This sequence joins TRBV28 and TRBJ1-1; D is unclear. The germline gives CDR1 MDHEN, CDR2 SYDVKM. This CDR3 comprises 14 residues. Trimming took off 2 bases at V and 4 bases at J, with 11 bases between the two ends. This chain's CDR3 is CASSLEGWATEAFF. CDR3 in DNA: TGTGCCAGCAGTTTAGAGGGATGGGCCACTGAAGCTTTCTTT.

The chain is built from TRBV5-1 and TRBJ2-1; D gene uncertain. Per the germline V gene, CDR1 is SGHRS and CDR2 is YFSETQ. The CDR3 loop spans 12 amino acids. V shed 0 bases and J shed 12 bases, with 10 bases lying between them. The CDR3 is CASSLDSLRQFF. The CDR3 nucleotides are TGCGCCAGCAGCTTGGACAGTCTACGGCAGTTCTTC. The full variable domain, its missing parts supplied by reference TRBV5-1 and TRBJ2-1, is KAGVTQTPRYLIKTRGQQVTLSCSPISGHRSVSWYQQTPGQGLQFLFEYFSETQRNKGNFPGRFSGRQFSNSRSEMNVSTLELGDSALYLCASSLDSLRQFFGPGTRLTVL.

This clone has a handful of counts. This sequence joins TRBV6-5 and TRBJ2-7; D is possibly TRBD2 (5 bases). The V end was cut by 6 bases, the J end by 6 bases, with 12 bases between. CDR1 is MNHEY, CDR2 SVGAGI, per germline. This CDR3 is built from 12 residues. The CDR3 region is CASSRTVGEQYF. The CDR3 DNA is TGTGCCAGCAGCAGGACTGTCGGCGAGCAGTACTTC.

The genes are TRBV10-2 and TRBJ1-6; D perhaps matches TRBD1 (6 bases). Trimming removed 0 bases from V and 17 bases from J, with 17 bases in between. The germline gives CDR1 WSHSY, CDR2 SAAADI. This CDR3 contains 14 residues. The CDR3 reads CASSESTSGTSIHF. Here the CDR3 DNA reads TGCGCCAGCAGTGAGTCGACAAGTGGGACATCGATCCACTTT.

This clone is labeled as medium-sized. This rearrangement joins TRBV9 to TRBJ2-7; either TRBD1 or TRBD2 may fit D (5 bases each). The V and J ends lost 2 bases and 3 bases respectively, with 9 bases between them. The CDR3 loop spans 13 amino acids. Germline V gives CDR1 SGDLS, CDR2 YYNGEE. CDR3 nucleotides: TGTGCCAGCAGCGTGGGGGTTGGCTACGAGCAGTACTTC. Translating gives CASSVGVGYEQYF.